The 5 T cell receptor beta chains presented below share a single source sample, sequenced in a study of blood T cell repertoires in COVID-19. TCRdb keeps only in-frame clones here, not all; method: immunoSEQ multiplex PCR. In the table there are some 290,000 clones, approximately 82% of which are singletons. Sequencing used peripheral blood. The source is a man aged 60-69 years who had recovered from COVID-19.

This sequence joins TRBV12-5 and TRBJ2-7, with D uncertain. In germline, CDR1 is LGHNT, CDR2 FRNRAP. Trimming removed 6 bases from V and 2 bases from J, with 11 bases in between. This CDR3 has 13 amino acids. The chain's CDR3 is CASGSQPTYEQYF. In nucleotides, the CDR3 is TGTGCTAGTGGCTCTCAACCTACCTACGAGCAGTACTTC.

The chain is built from TRBV5-1 and TRBJ2-2, with 11 bases identical to TRBD2. With 5 bases clipped from V and 3 bases from J, the junction kept 0 bases outside the gene matches. The CDR3 spans 14 residues. Germline CDR1 and CDR2: SGHRS and YFSETQ. The CDR3 nucleotides read TGCGCCAGCAGGGGACTAGCGGACACCGGGGAGCTGTTTTTT. Encoded protein: CASRGLADTGELFF.

Comment on this clone: Germline and junction disagree at one end, which may indicate a read error. The J gene is TRBJ1-4, the V gene TRBV27, with 7 positions matching TRBD1. The CDR3 is 15 amino acids. CDR1 MNHEY and CDR2 SMNVEV come from the germline V gene (reference sequence). This CDR3 reads CASSISQGRGEKLFF. In DNA, the CDR3 is TGTGCCAGCAGTATATCACAGGGGCGGGGTGAAAAACTGTTTTTT.

This chain joins TRBV12-3 or TRBV12-4 and TRBJ2-1; D is possibly TRBD2 (5 bases). The CDR3 is made up of 11 amino acids. Trimming took 4 bases from V and 15 from J, leaving 13 bases between them. The CDR3 here is CASSYGNDRFF. For the CDR3, the DNA is TGTGCCAGCAGTTACGGGAACGATCGGTTCTTC.

The count of this clone is one. V and J are TRBV10-1 and TRBJ2-1; 7 bases agree with TRBD2. This CDR3 is 14 amino acids long. Trimming cost V 4 bases and J 2 bases; bases outside gene matches: 2. Germline V CDR1 and CDR2: WNHNN, SYGVQD (reference sequence). For the CDR3, the DNA is TGCGCCAGCAGTGCGGCGGGAGCCTACAATGAGCAGTTCTTC. Its protein is CASSAAGAYNEQFF.